A selection of T cell receptor beta chains follows, all from one sample in a study of monozygotic twins with inflammatory bowel disease. TCRdb reanalyzed the 5' RACE reads and collapses them to one entry per CDR3 protein, without DNA. Listed are a few hundred thousand distinct CDR3 sequences; less than 2.5% falls within the top ten. Sequencing was done on a sample of blood. Receptors were obtained from a human donor with ulcerative colitis or Crohn's disease, or a healthy co-twin of an affected twin (not recorded which). Each CDR3 is given with its conserved first and last residue. Each record gives: V gene, J gene, CDR3 protein.

>TRBV20-1|TRBJ1-2
CSASFDGVNGYTF
>TRBV7-2|TRBJ1-2
CASSSPPEGYYGYTF
>TRBV5-6|TRBJ2-7
CASSLAGRESYEQYF
>TRBV2|TRBJ2-1
CASRGTSGSSYNEQFF
>TRBV29-1|TRBJ1-1
CSVYDRASTEAFF
>TRBV2|TRBJ2-3
CASRWGVGGLSTDTQYF
>TRBV4-2|TRBJ1-2
CASSQDGAGSKFGYTF
>TRBV5-1|TRBJ1-3
CASSLDTFSGNTIYF
>TRBV7-6|TRBJ2-3
CASSSAGGSTDTQYF
>TRBV27|TRBJ2-1
CASSLGGVGDEQFF
>TRBV5-1|TRBJ2-5
CASSLVIGGEETQYF
>TRBV9|TRBJ1-6
CASSVGQGDSPLHF
>TRBV7-2|TRBJ1-3
CASSLGVGRGNTIYF
>TRBV5-5|TRBJ2-7
CASRSLGSRLYEQYF
>TRBV19|TRBJ1-1
CATRDSFSDTEAFF
>TRBV6-1|TRBJ2-1
CASRRTVDNEQFF
>TRBV5-8|TRBJ2-1
CASSKGLEGGGIF
>TRBV6-2/TRBV6-3|TRBJ1-1
CASSYSPGTSGTGGNTEAFF
>TRBV11-2|TRBJ2-1
CASSLDRSRFGTSGKSSYNEQFF
>TRBV5-1|TRBJ1-1
CASSRGGTGIMNTEAFF
>TRBV11-1|TRBJ2-2
CASSNLAGGSGELFF
>TRBV7-2|TRBJ1-1
CASSPPPSMNTEAFF
>TRBV21-1|TRBJ2-2
CASRLAGQGTGELFF
>TRBV4-1|TRBJ2-3
CASSQADPYTDTQYF
>TRBV5-1|TRBJ2-3
CASSSGQGSGIRADTQYF
>TRBV27|TRBJ2-7
CASSPEGVLQYF
>TRBV2|TRBJ1-2
CASRGGVDYGYTF
>TRBV27|TRBJ2-1
CASSSRMTSGRAESSNEQFF
>TRBV5-5|TRBJ1-1
CASSPQIGKNTEAFF
>TRBV20-1|TRBJ1-5
CSASSQGGNNQPQHF
>TRBV20-1|TRBJ2-7
CSARGGPSYEQYF
>TRBV7-2|TRBJ2-1
CASSSVGSTYNEQFF
>TRBV13|TRBJ2-7
CASSSQGWGEQHF
>TRBV7-3|TRBJ2-3
CASSPTSGSSDTQYF
>TRBV20-1|TRBJ2-7
CSASEKGYEQYF
>TRBV28|TRBJ2-5
CASSIRVVKTQYF
>TRBV20-1|TRBJ2-1
CSAIGTSANNNEQFF